This TCR beta chain was retrieved from a study of PD-1 blockade in classical Hodgkin lymphoma. Study-wide results and limits: TCR diversity rose significantly by C4D1 in CD4+ but not CD8+ cells. Patients excluded were those beginning nivolumab under 1 year after ASCT. Those achieving complete response showed baseline diversity like newly diagnosed patients.

Every patient had relapsed following autologous stem cell transplantation, and cohorts differed in brentuximab vedotin exposure. The investigators isolated CD8+ T cells from thawed PBMCs using magnetic negative selection. Libraries were prepared by immunoSEQ multiplex PCR; TCRdb keeps only in-frame clonotypes and omits some of them. The sample lists around 13,000 clones; more than 60% were seen once. Germline V lookup: CDR1 SGHRS, CDR2 YFSETQ. Trimming removed 1 base from V and 8 bases from J; junction bases left unmatched: 8. The CDR3 is 15 residues long. Note on this clone: The target antigen is unknown.

The sequence was collected from a human donor with classical Hodgkin lymphoma. The input for sequencing was CD8+ T cells from blood, taken at baseline. The V call is TRBV5-1, the J call TRBJ2-1, with 8 bases matching TRBD1. CDR3 in DNA: TGCGCCAGCAGCTTGTGGACAGGGCCCTCGGATGAGCAGTTCTTC. This encodes CASSLWTGPSDEQFF.